The 11 T cell receptor beta chains presented below share a single source sample, sequenced in a study of T-cell memory formation after mild COVID-19. TCRdb ran MiXCR on the 5' RACE reads and lists one entry per CDR3 protein. The data hold around 470,000 distinct CDR3 sequences, with about 19% observed a single time. Sequencing used PBMCs or a T cell subset sorted from them (not recorded which). The receptors were gathered from an adult woman who had mild COVID-19 (a few samples of this study predate the infection). Cell type and time point are not known.

The chain recombines TRBV7-2 with TRBJ1-3; 11 bases agree with TRBD1. The length of the CDR3 is 16 residues. Trimming at V came to 4 bases and at J to 4 bases, leaving 6 bases not matched to a gene. From germline, CDR1 is SGHTA and CDR2 FQGNSA. The CDR3 sequence: CASSSPGQGGGNTIYF. CDR3 in DNA: TGTGCCAGCAGCTCCCCGGGACAGGGGGGCGGAAACACCATATATTTT.

This clonotype was seen more than once but under ten times. The chain couples TRBV6-5 to TRBJ2-3, with TRBD2 identical over 9 bases. Trimming at V came to 6 bases and at J to 4 bases, leaving 8 bases not matched to a gene. Germline V lookup: CDR1 MNHEY, CDR2 SVGAGI. The CDR3 spans 15 residues. CDR3 residues: CASRGLAGNSDTQYF. The CDR3 DNA reads TGTGCCAGCAGGGGCCTAGCGGGAAATTCAGATACGCAGTATTTT.

V is TRBV20-1 and J is TRBJ2-7; D is ambiguous. Trimming left V 3 bases short and J 5 bases short, with 11 bases between. Germline values: CDR1 DFQATT, CDR2 SNEGSKA (reference sequence). CDR3 length equals 12 residues. CDR3 region: CSARKGLDEQYF. CDR3 in DNA: TGCAGTGCTAGGAAAGGGTTGGACGAGCAGTACTTC.

This clonotype was seen at least ten times. The gene calls are TRBV24-1 and TRBJ1-2, with no clear D. This CDR3 is built from 16 residues. The germline V and J ends were trimmed by 1 base and 4 bases, with 15 bases remaining between them. The germline V gene has CDR1 KGHDR and CDR2 SFDVKD. The CDR3 DNA follows: TGTGCCACCAGTGATTTTGTTGACCCGGGAATCTATGGCTACACCTTC. Translating it yields CATSDFVDPGIYGYTF.

This clonotype was observed a handful of times. The chain joins TRBV4-1 to TRBJ2-1, with 11 bases lining up with TRBD2. Germline V lookup: CDR1 MGHRA, CDR2 YSYEKL. V lost 0 bases, J lost 2 bases, and 3 bases stayed unmatched. The CDR3 is 17 amino acids. In DNA, the CDR3 is TGCGCCAGCAGCCAAGATCCTAGCGGGGGGACCTACAATGAGCAGTTCTTC. Translating it yields CASSQDPSGGTYNEQFF.

V usage is TRBV7-9 and J usage is TRBJ1-2; D unclear. The germline V gene has CDR1 SEHNR and CDR2 FQNEAQ (reference sequence). The CDR3 length is 12 residues. Trimming removed 4 bases from V and 6 bases from J, with 9 bases in between. CDR3 DNA: TGTGCCAGCAGCTCACTCGCCCATGGCTACACCTTC. This codes for CASSSLAHGYTF.

There are a few counts of this clonotype. The CDR3 sequence is CASSYLPGLTNTEAFF. DNA of the CDR3: TGTGCCAGCAGTTACTTGCCGGGTCTCACGAACACTGAAGCTTTCTTT. This chain links TRBV6-2 or TRBV6-3 with TRBJ1-1; no firm D call. Trimming pared 1 base from V and 1 base from J, leaving 13 bases between. The CDR3 loop spans 16 amino acids. Germline V gene lookup returns CDR1 MNHEY and CDR2 SVGEGT.

Of note for this clonotype: The junction differs from germline at one of its ends, possibly a read error. V gene TRBV20-1 combines with J gene TRBJ1-6; 7 nucleotides match TRBD1. The CDR3 loop spans 14 amino acids. CDR1 and CDR2 (germline): DFQATT, SNEGSKA (reference sequence). The CDR3 sequence: CSANKGQSGSPLRF. The CDR3 DNA reads TGCAGTGCTAACAAGGGACAGTCTGGCTCACCCCTCCGCTTT.

This chain joins TRBV9 and TRBJ2-3; 8 bases agree with TRBD2. The CDR3 consists of 16 residues. Germline assignment: CDR1 SGDLS and CDR2 YYNGEE. V was pared by 2 bases and J by 4 bases, with 9 bases of the junction left unmatched. CDR3 bases: TGTGCCAGCAGCGTTGGGAAGACTAGCGCCGCAGATACGCAGTATTTT. Encoded protein: CASSVGKTSAADTQYF.

The V gene is TRBV2, the J gene TRBJ2-5; no clear D. The CDR3 consists of 11 residues. Germline V gene lookup returns CDR1 SNHLY and CDR2 FYNNEI. Trimming stripped 8 bases from V and 4 bases from J, with 8 bases between. CDR3 DNA: TGTGCCAGCGCCCTGGGAGAGACCCAGTACTTC. Translating gives CASALGETQYF.

This clonotype was detected ten times or more. This chain connects TRBV5-1 to TRBJ2-1; 11 bases match TRBD2. CDR3 length: 17 residues. Germline CDR1 SGHRS, CDR2 YFSETQ. V lost 0 bases, J lost 3 bases, and 5 bases stayed unmatched. CDR3 amino acids: CASSLAPTSGSYNEQFF. The CDR3 DNA follows: TGCGCCAGCAGCTTGGCCCCAACTAGCGGGAGCTACAATGAGCAGTTCTTC.